These T cell receptor beta chains were read from a single sample in a study of tumor-infiltrating lymphocytes in oesophageal squamous cell carcinoma. MiXCR was run by TCRdb on the PCR reads, yielding one entry per CDR3 protein. Counted here are about 17,000 distinct CDR3 sequences, 47% occurring once; the ten biggest clones make up 35% to 45%. Specimen: normal esophageal tissue next to the tumor. These receptor sequences come from a female donor with esophageal squamous cell carcinoma. Each CDR3 is given with its conserved first and last residue. Each record gives: V gene, J gene, clone size, D gene, CDR3 protein, CDR3 DNA. The D gene is left open where the match is weak. Some rows mark clone size as missing; the rest say once, few, many or name a class of expanded clone.

v_gene: TRBV27; j_gene: TRBJ2-7; abundance: NA; d_gene: TRBD2; CDR3aa: CASSPRPFSGSFIPYEQYF; CDR3nt: TGTGCCAGCAGTCCCCGCCCCTTTAGCGGGAGCTTTATCCCCTACGAGCAGTACTTC
v_gene: TRBV2; j_gene: TRBJ1-1; abundance: many; d_gene: NA; CDR3aa: CASSGPANTEAFF; CDR3nt: TGTGCCAGCAGTGGTCCGGCGAACACTGAAGCTTTCTTT
v_gene: TRBV30; j_gene: TRBJ2-1; abundance: once; d_gene: TRBD2; CDR3aa: CAWRPRGGRINEQFF; CDR3nt: TGTGCCTGGAGACCACGGGGCGGGAGGATCAATGAGCAGTTCTTC
v_gene: TRBV7-9; j_gene: TRBJ2-2; abundance: NA; d_gene: TRBD2; CDR3aa: CASSSSPGLAAPREELFF; CDR3nt: TGTGCCAGCAGCTCCTCTCCGGGACTAGCGGCTCCGCGGGAGGAGCTGTTTTTT
v_gene: TRBV7-2; j_gene: TRBJ2-1; abundance: NA; d_gene: NA; CDR3aa: CASSLLGPQQFF; CDR3nt: TGTGCCAGCAGCTTACTCGGGCCCCAGCAGTTCTTC
v_gene: TRBV27; j_gene: TRBJ2-7; abundance: many; d_gene: TRBD2; CDR3aa: CASSIRTSGYEQYF; CDR3nt: TGTGCCAGCAGTATAAGGACTAGCGGTTACGAGCAGTACTTC
v_gene: TRBV7-2; j_gene: TRBJ2-7; abundance: few; d_gene: NA; CDR3aa: CASSPRVSYEQYF; CDR3nt: TGTGCCAGCAGCCCCCGGGTGTCCTACGAGCAGTACTTC
v_gene: TRBV19; j_gene: TRBJ1-2; abundance: NA; d_gene: TRBD1; CDR3aa: CASSMIGQGYYGYNF; CDR3nt: TGTGCCAGTAGTATGATCGGACAGGGGTACTATGGCTACAACTTC
v_gene: TRBV7-2; j_gene: TRBJ2-7; abundance: medium-sized; d_gene: TRBD1; CDR3aa: CASSFGTGPYEQYF; CDR3nt: TGTGCCAGCAGCTTCGGGACAGGCCCCTACGAGCAGTACTTC
v_gene: TRBV7-6; j_gene: TRBJ2-1; abundance: NA; d_gene: TRBD1; CDR3aa: CASRQQGEGEQFF; CDR3nt: TGTGCCAGCAGGCAACAGGGGGAAGGTGAGCAGTTCTTC